Below, 25 T cell receptor beta chains from the same sample are listed, as sequenced in a study of blood T cell repertoires in COVID-19 (TCRdb year 2020). The library was built by means of the immunoSEQ multiplex PCR assay. TCRdb took this table from immuneACCESS and kept in-frame rearrangements with V and J called. Such tables lack part of the clones; where checked against another copy, unresolved V genes explain under half of the gap, and the rest is unexplained. The sample table records more than 100,000 clones; roughly 84% of these occur just once. The top ten constitute about 1.3% of the sample. Sequencing was done on a sample of peripheral blood. These receptors originate from a man aged 55-75 years with acute or convalescent COVID-19.

The genes are TRBV7-9 and TRBJ2-1, with 10 bases matching TRBD2. The germline gives CDR1 SEHNR, CDR2 FQNEAQ (reference sequence). V lost 5 bases and J lost 9; bases outside the gene matches: 13. The CDR3 runs 16 residues. CDR3 protein: CASSQSQREGRREQFF. The CDR3 DNA reads as TGTGCCAGCAGCCAGAGTCAGCGGGAGGGCCGACGTGAGCAGTTCTTC.

This clone was seen just once. This chain links TRBV7-8 with TRBJ2-2, with a tentative D call TRBD1 (5 bases). This CDR3 comprises 13 residues. Trimming left V 4 bases short and J 8 bases short, with 11 bases between. CDR1 is SGHVS and CDR2 is FQNEAQ in the germline V gene. CDR3 nucleotide sequence: TGTGCCAGCAGCTATGTCCAGGGAGGGGAGCTGTTTTTT. This translates into CASSYVQGGELFF.

The rearrangement joins TRBV5-1 to TRBJ2-1; TRBD1 matches 9 bases. The CDR3 runs 14 residues. Germline lookup yields CDR1 SGHRS and CDR2 YFSETQ. V dropped 4 bases and J dropped 10; count of bases not matched to a gene: 9. For the CDR3, the DNA is TGCGCCAGCAGCCCGCGGGACAGGGATTCGGAGCAGTTCTTC. Protein sequence: CASSPRDRDSEQFF. The entire variable domain, with the rest obtained from reference TRBV5-1 and TRBJ2-1, is as follows: KAGVTQTPRYLIKTRGQQVTLSCSPISGHRSVSWYQQTPGQGLQFLFEYFSETQRNKGNFPGRFSGRQFSNSRSEMNVSTLELGDSALYLCASSPRDRDSEQFFGPGTRLTVL.

V is TRBV5-1 and J is TRBJ1-1; D unclear. Per the germline V gene, CDR1 is SGHRS and CDR2 is YFSETQ. The CDR3 is 15 amino acids. Trimming shortened V by 7 bases and J by 2 bases, and 18 bases separated the two germline ends. The CDR3 here is CASGPRGGINTEAFF. The CDR3 DNA follows: TGCGCCAGCGGGCCGCGGGGAGGGATAAACACTGAAGCTTTCTTT. Using reference TRBV5-1 and TRBJ1-1 for the parts outside the CDR3, the full variable domain is KAGVTQTPRYLIKTRGQQVTLSCSPISGHRSVSWYQQTPGQGLQFLFEYFSETQRNKGNFPGRFSGRQFSNSRSEMNVSTLELGDSALYLCASGPRGGINTEAFFGQGTRLTVV.

The chain recombines TRBV7-3 with TRBJ2-5; a weak D match, TRBD2 (6 bases). The CDR3 spans 13 residues. Looked up from germline, CDR1 is SGHTA and CDR2 is FQGTGA. V was pared by 5 bases and J by 5 bases, with 12 bases between. CDR3 in DNA: TGTGCCAGCAGCCGGGATGGAGGGGAGACCCAGTACTTC. Amino acid sequence: CASSRDGGETQYF.

The V call is TRBV2, the J call TRBJ1-2; D gene ambiguous. The CDR3 has 14 amino acids. The V and J ends lost 7 bases and 4 bases respectively, with 16 bases between them. Looked up from germline, CDR1 is SNHLY and CDR2 is FYNNEI. CDR3 in DNA: TGTGCCAGCACTCAAGGGAGGAGTCGCTATGGCTACACCTTC. Its translation: CASTQGRSRYGYTF.

This clone was seen only once. In the same sample, other DNA sequences code for this CDR3. The chain uses TRBV7-8 and TRBJ2-3; TRBD2 matches at 8 bases. The CDR3 runs to 16 residues. The germline CDR1 and CDR2 sequences are SGHVS and FQNEAQ. The trim removed 1 base at V and 0 bases at J, leaving 3 bases unmatched. The CDR3 region has the DNA TGTGCCAGCAGCTTAGTTAGCGGGGCTAGCACAGATACGCAGTATTTT. Translated: CASSLVSGASTDTQYF.

This chain uses TRBV7-3 with TRBJ1-1; tentatively, D is TRBD1 (6 bases). The length of the CDR3 is 13 residues. Trimming shortened V by 6 bases and J by 1 base, and 9 bases separated the two germline ends. Germline assignment: CDR1 SGHTA and CDR2 FQGTGA. The CDR3 nucleotides are TGTGCCAGCAGTTGGGGGCGGAACACTGAAGCTTTCTTT. This sequence encodes CASSWGRNTEAFF. The full variable domain, its missing parts supplied by reference TRBV7-3 and TRBJ1-1, is GAGVSQTPSNKVTEKGKYVELRCDPISGHTALYWYRQSLGQGPEFLIYFQGTGAADDSGLPNDRFFAVRPEGSVSTLKIQRTERGDSAVYLCASSWGRNTEAFFGQGTRLTVV.

J is TRBJ2-4 and V is TRBV21-1; the DNA was not compared with TRBD1, the D call given in the table. TRBV21-1 is classified as a pseudogene. The CDR3 loop spans 15 amino acids. The CDR3 DNA sequence: TGTGCCAGCAGCATCCCCAGGGACATTAAAAACATTCAGTACTTC. Protein sequence: CASSIPRDIKNIQYF.

The chain uses TRBV4-1 and TRBJ1-2, with 7 bases matching TRBD1. CDR1 and CDR2 (germline): MGHRA, YSYEKL. With 0 bases clipped from V and 2 bases from J, the junction kept 6 bases outside the gene matches. The CDR3 sequence is 16 residues long. DNA of the CDR3: TGCGCCAGCAGCCAAGAAGGTGGGACAGACAACTATGGCTACACCTTC. Translating gives CASSQEGGTDNYGYTF.

This chain uses TRBV28 with TRBJ1-6; TRBD1 matches at 8 bases. The CDR3 loop spans 17 amino acids. After removal of 4 bases from V and 0 bases from J, the junction contained 5 bases not matched to a gene. CDR1 MDHEN and CDR2 SYDVKM come from the germline V gene. The CDR3 sequence: CASSSGQGGSYNSPLHF. CDR3 DNA: TGTGCCAGCAGTTCCGGACAGGGAGGCTCCTATAATTCACCCCTCCACTTT.

CDR3 sequence reads: CASSSQGAREKLFF. Here the CDR3 DNA reads TGTGCCAGCAGCTCCCAGGGGGCGCGTGAAAAACTGTTTTTT. This chain connects TRBV6-5 to TRBJ1-4; 8 positions agree with TRBD1. CDR3 length: 14 residues. CDR1 MNHEY and CDR2 SVGAGI come from the germline V gene. Trimming cost V 6 bases and J 7 bases; bases outside gene matches: 7.

The chain combines TRBV18 with TRBJ2-2, with D perhaps matching TRBD1 (7 bases). Germline V gene lookup returns CDR1 KGHSH and CDR2 LQKENI. Trimming took 2 bases from V and 1 from J, leaving 11 bases between them. CDR3 length: 16 amino acids. CDR3: CASSPGRGENTGELFF. In nucleotides, the CDR3 is TGTGCCAGCTCACCAGGCAGGGGGGAGAACACCGGGGAGCTGTTTTTT.

Only a few counts were recorded for this clone. The chain combines TRBV19 with TRBJ1-1; D possibly corresponds to TRBD1 (5 bases). CDR1 is LNHDA, CDR2 SQIVND, per germline (reference sequence). CDR3 length equals 15 residues. V was clipped by 5 bases and J by 5 bases, with 18 bases between them. CDR3 region: CASSSRTSGDTEAFF. CDR3 sequence (DNA): TGTGCCAGTAGTTCAAGGACATCAGGCGATACTGAAGCTTTCTTT.

The chain has TRBV6-5 and TRBJ2-2; no reliable D call. Germline CDR1 MNHEY, CDR2 SVGAGI. The V end was cut by 7 bases, the J end by 3 bases, with 6 bases between. There are 12 residues in the CDR3. CDR3 DNA sequence: TGTGCCAGCATTCATTACACCGGGGAGCTGTTTTTT. Its translation: CASIHYTGELFF.

Concerning this clone itself: The junction and the germline gene differ at one end; a read error may be behind it. The chain links TRBV10-3 to TRBJ1-2, with D unresolved. CDR1 and CDR2 (germline): ENHRY, SYGVKD. The CDR3 has 11 residues. This chain's CDR3 is CATSTEIGYTF. DNA for the CDR3: TGTGCCACCAGTACAGAGATCGGCTACACCTTC.

This chain links TRBV10-3 with TRBJ2-1; possible D gene TRBD2, 6 bases. The V end was cut by 6 bases, the J end by 5 bases, with 17 bases between. There are 15 residues in the CDR3. The germline CDR1 and CDR2 sequences are ENHRY and SYGVKD. CDR3 bases: TGTGCCATCAGCCAATCGGCTAGCGCCGACAATGAGCAGTTCTTC. Its translation: CAISQSASADNEQFF.

The CDR3 sequence: CAWSGTRGLAGGGGTDTGELFF. The CDR3 nucleotides are TGTGCCTGGAGTGGGACCCGAGGACTAGCGGGAGGTGGGGGAACTGACACCGGGGAGCTGTTTTTT. J is TRBJ2-2 and V is TRBV30; TRBD2 matches at 14 bases. With V trimmed by 1 base and J by 3 bases, 19 bases remained unmatched. This CDR3 contains 22 residues. Germline V CDR1 and CDR2: GTSNPN, SVGIG (reference sequence).

The chain uses TRBV5-1 and TRBJ2-2; TRBD2 matches 12 bases. Trimming at V came to 3 bases and at J to 8 bases, leaving 8 bases not matched to a gene. CDR1 is SGHRS and CDR2 is YFSETQ in the germline V gene. CDR3 length: 16 residues. The CDR3 loop reads CASSSGLAGSRGELFF. The CDR3 DNA follows: TGCGCCAGCAGCTCCGGACTAGCGGGATCAAGAGGGGAGCTGTTTTTT.

The gene calls are TRBV7-9 and TRBJ2-7; perhaps TRBD2 as D (5 bases). Trimming stripped 5 bases from V and 4 bases from J, with 9 bases between. The CDR3 runs to 12 residues. Germline assignment: CDR1 SEHNR and CDR2 FQNEAQ (reference sequence). CDR3 residues: CASSPEGYEQYF. Written as DNA, the CDR3 is TGTGCCAGCAGCCCCGAGGGTTACGAGCAGTACTTC.

This chain connects TRBV5-1 to TRBJ1-4; 8 bases are shared with TRBD1. The CDR3 is made up of 15 amino acids. Germline-derived CDR1 and CDR2 are SGHRS and YFSETQ. V gave up 1 base and J gave up 4 bases; unmatched junction bases: 3. CDR3 bases: TGCGCCAGCAGCTTGCAGACAGGGGATAATGAAAAACTGTTTTTT. It translates to CASSLQTGDNEKLFF.

The chain has TRBV5-1 and TRBJ2-5, with 10 bases matching TRBD2. The CDR3 extends over 16 amino acids. In germline, CDR1 is SGHRS, CDR2 YFSETQ. The J segment lost 3 bases and the V segment lost 4 bases, leaving 9 bases of the junction unmatched. The CDR3 DNA is TGCGCCAGCAGCGCGGGACTAGCGACGTGGGAAGAGACCCAGTACTTC. This sequence encodes CASSAGLATWEETQYF.

The chain couples TRBV27 to TRBJ2-3; no clear D gene. The CDR3 length is 12 residues. The germline V gene encodes CDR1 MNHEY and CDR2 SMNVEV (reference sequence). Deletions cut 5 bases from V and 2 bases from J, with 5 bases between. CDR3 nucleotide sequence: TGTGCCAGCAGTCCAGACACAGATACGCAGTATTTT. Its translation: CASSPDTDTQYF.

This chain connects TRBV20-1 to TRBJ1-2; TRBD1 aligns across 7 bases. CDR1 DFQATT and CDR2 SNEGSKA come from the germline V gene (reference sequence). J gave up 3 bases and V 3 bases, and 4 bases lay outside the gene matches. The CDR3 is 13 residues long. The CDR3: CSASETGYYGYTF. DNA for the CDR3: TGCAGTGCTAGTGAGACAGGGTACTATGGCTACACCTTC.

The V gene is TRBV5-1, the J gene TRBJ1-5; possible D gene TRBD1, 5 bases. Germline lookup yields CDR1 SGHRS and CDR2 YFSETQ. The ends were cut back, 1 base at V and 7 bases at J, with 15 bases in the middle. The length of the CDR3 is 15 residues. CDR3 sequence (DNA): TGCGCCAGCAGCTTGTCAGGGTATCAATCACAGCCCCAGCATTTT. Protein sequence: CASSLSGYQSQPQHF.